These T cell receptor beta chains were read from a single sample in a study of T cells after yellow fever vaccination. TCRdb re-analysed the 5' RACE reads in MiXCR, keeping a single row per CDR3 protein. The table records about 330,000 distinct CDR3 sequences, approximately 4% of them present only once. Sequences were derived from PBMCs, sampled 5 days after the yellow fever booster vaccination. The source of these receptors is a man between 18 and 35 years old who received the YFV17D yellow fever vaccine. Both conserved end residues are part of each CDR3. The D gene is left open where the match is weak. Clone sizes are given selectively: once, few, many, or a class where the clone is expanded.

>TRBD1|few|TRBV5-1|16|TRBJ1-1
CASLPEVRGPNTEAFF
TGCGCCAGCCTCCCCGAAGTCAGGGGGCCGAACACTGAAGCTTTCTTT
>.|.|TRBV7-9|15|TRBJ2-3
CASSPPLRGGDTQYF
TGTGCCAGCAGCCCGCCGCTTAGGGGGGGAGATACGCAGTATTTT
>.|many|TRBV7-8|12|TRBJ1-1
CASSLGATEAFF
TGTGCCAGCAGCCTGGGGGCCACTGAAGCTTTCTTT
>.|few|TRBV10-3|17|TRBJ1-5
CAISETPVGAGNQPQHF
TGTGCCATCAGTGAGACACCGGTGGGGGCTGGCAATCAGCCCCAGCATTTT
>.|few|TRBV18|16|TRBJ1-3
CASSPWDPYSGNTIYF
TGTGCCAGCTCACCATGGGACCCGTACTCTGGAAACACCATATATTTT
>TRBD1|few|TRBV24-1|16|TRBJ2-1
CATSDPGQDPKDEQFF
TGTGCCACCAGTGATCCAGGACAGGATCCGAAGGATGAGCAGTTCTTC
>.|.|TRBV20-1|13|TRBJ2-3
CSARVPGVDTQYF
TGCAGTGCTAGAGTGCCGGGGGTAGATACGCAGTATTTT
>.|many|TRBV3-1|14|TRBJ2-3
CASSQDSSTDTQYF
TGTGCCAGCAGCCAAGACAGCAGCACAGATACGCAGTATTTT
>.|many|TRBV9|15|TRBJ2-3
CASSVLGRRTDTQYF
TGTGCCAGCAGCGTTTTGGGGAGGAGGACAGATACGCAGTATTTT
>TRBD1|.|TRBV7-9|15|TRBJ1-4
CASSSPRAGGEKLFF
TGTGCCAGCAGCTCCCCACGGGCAGGGGGTGAAAAACTGTTTTTT
>TRBD1|few|TRBV6-1|14|TRBJ2-7
CASSVGQGTYEQYF
TGTGCCAGCAGTGTGGGACAGGGGACGTACGAGCAGTACTTC
>TRBD2|few|TRBV9|15|TRBJ2-7
CASSPSEVAGYEQYF
TGTGCCAGCAGCCCCTCCGAGGTAGCGGGCTACGAGCAGTACTTC
>.|many|TRBV29-1|15|TRBJ1-2
CSVALAGGENYGYTF
TGCAGCGTTGCACTCGCCGGGGGGGAAAACTATGGCTACACCTTC
>.|few|TRBV10-3|12|TRBJ1-6
CAISDLSSPLHF
TGTGCCATCAGTGACCTCAGTTCACCCCTCCACTTT
>TRBD1|many|TRBV7-9|17|TRBJ1-6
CASSLGGSGTGSSPFHF
TGTGCCAGCAGCTTAGGAGGATCTGGGACAGGGTCTTCACCCTTCCACTTT
>.|few|TRBV7-9|11|TRBJ2-5
CAGRGSETQYF
TGTGCCGGTAGGGGATCGGAGACCCAGTACTTC
>.|many|TRBV6-2/TRBV6-3|16|TRBJ2-1
CASRQRPQELYNEQFF
TGTGCCAGCAGACAAAGGCCCCAGGAGTTATACAATGAGCAGTTCTTC